The 20 T cell receptor beta chains below all came from one sample that was sequenced in a study of T cells in tuberculosis. Repertoires were generated with immunoSEQ multiplex PCR, while TCRdb's copy carries only in-frame clones and drops some. Altogether about 30,000 clones are present, over 85% being singletons, with the ten largest covering more than 4%. The sequencing input was PBMCs. The source of these receptors is a donor under 30 with latent tuberculosis or without tuberculosis infection.

The genes are TRBV28 and TRBJ2-7; D gene unclear. The V gene's germline CDR1 is MDHEN and CDR2 SYDVKM. CDR3 size: 11 residues. The germline V and J ends were trimmed by 2 bases and 7 bases, with 6 bases remaining between them. The CDR3 loop is CASSLGREQYF. CDR3 coding DNA: TGTGCCAGCAGTTTAGGGCGTGAGCAGTACTTC.

This chain links TRBV19 with TRBJ2-2; the D is unclear. V was trimmed by 8 bases and J by 3 bases, leaving 19 bases between them. Germline V CDR1 and CDR2: LNHDA, SQIVND (reference sequence). CDR3 length equals 16 residues. CDR3 in DNA: TGTGCCAGTCTCCCGGCACTATCGACTGACACCGGGGAGCTGTTTTTT. This gives the protein CASLPALSTDTGELFF.

This sequence joins TRBV9 and TRBJ2-2; 9 nucleotides match TRBD2. CDR1 and CDR2 (germline): SGDLS, YYNGEE. The CDR3 length is 15 residues. J was trimmed by 2 bases and V by 3 bases; bases with no gene match: 2. The CDR3 loop is CASSGLADNTGELFF. Written as DNA, the CDR3 is TGTGCCAGCAGCGGACTAGCGGACAACACCGGGGAGCTGTTTTTT.

This clone has a single count. This chain connects TRBV5-1 to TRBJ2-3; D remains unclear. The V end lost 3 bases, the J end lost 0 bases, and 14 bases lay between the germline ends. The CDR3 extends over 16 amino acids. Germline V lookup: CDR1 SGHRS, CDR2 YFSETQ. The CDR3 here is CASSYSRGSSTDTQYF. The CDR3 coding sequence is TGCGCCAGCAGCTACTCAAGAGGATCTAGCACAGATACGCAGTATTTT.

J is TRBJ2-7 and V is TRBV10-3, with unresolved D. The CDR3 has 13 amino acids. Trimming took 8 bases from V and 6 from J, leaving 17 bases between them. Germline V gene lookup returns CDR1 ENHRY and CDR2 SYGVKD. The CDR3 reads CAIVFGRRVEQYF. In DNA form, the CDR3 reads TGTGCCATCGTTTTTGGGCGCCGAGTCGAGCAGTACTTC.

V gene TRBV5-5 combines with J gene TRBJ1-3, with D uncertain. Germline CDR1 reads SGHKS; CDR2 reads YYEKEE (reference sequence). V shed 4 bases and J shed 2 bases, with 16 bases lying between them. There are 16 residues in the CDR3. Written as DNA, the CDR3 is TGTGCCAGCAGCCATAAGCCGGGAATAACTGGAAACACCATATATTTT. Amino acids: CASSHKPGITGNTIYF.

This clone has a handful of counts. This chain connects TRBV5-5 to TRBJ1-4; 11 bases match TRBD1. In germline, CDR1 is SGHKS, CDR2 YYEKEE (reference sequence). The CDR3 sequence is 16 residues long. Trimming removed 3 bases from V and 7 bases from J; junction bases left unmatched: 8. This chain's CDR3 is CASSSAGGTGGEKLFF. The CDR3 bases are TGTGCCAGCAGCTCGGCCGGTGGGACAGGGGGTGAAAAACTGTTTTTT.

This clone was detected only once. The chain recombines TRBV11-2 with TRBJ2-3; 7 nucleotides agree with TRBD1. This CDR3 has 17 residues. The germline CDR1 and CDR2 sequences are SGHAT and FQNNGV. V trimming: 0 bases; J trimming: 3 bases; junction bases outside the gene matches: 9. In DNA form, the CDR3 reads TGTGCCAGCAGCTTAGATTTGGGCAGGGGGTTGACAGATACGCAGTATTTT. It translates to CASSLDLGRGLTDTQYF. Based on the CDR3 plus reference TRBV11-2 and TRBJ2-3, the full variable domain is EAGVAQSPRYKIIEKRQSVAFWCNPISGHATLYWYQQILGQGPKLLIQFQNNGVVDDSQLPKDRFSAERLKGVDSTLKIQPAKLEDSAVYLCASSLDLGRGLTDTQYFGPGTRLTVL.

V and J are TRBV18 and TRBJ1-1; 7 nucleotides agree with TRBD1. The germline CDR1 and CDR2 sequences are KGHSH and LQKENI. The V and J ends lost 2 bases and 0 bases, in that order; junction bases with no gene match: 9. This CDR3 spans 17 amino acids. CDR3 DNA: TGTGCCAGCTCACCAATGGAGGGGGCTTGGATGAACACTGAAGCTTTCTTT. As protein: CASSPMEGAWMNTEAFF.

The chain carries TRBV13 and TRBJ2-1; a weak D match, TRBD2 (6 bases). In germline, CDR1 is PRHDT, CDR2 FYEKMQ (reference sequence). V shed 3 bases and J shed 0 bases, with 9 bases lying between them. The CDR3 has 15 residues. CDR3: CASSLAGSSYNEQFF. The CDR3 nucleotides are TGTGCCAGCAGCTTGGCGGGGAGCTCCTACAATGAGCAGTTCTTC.

The CDR3 loop reads CATDTGGNLEAFF. The CDR3, as DNA: TGTGCCACAGACACGGGGGGAAACCTGGAAGCTTTCTTT. The rearrangement links TRBV19 to TRBJ1-1; TRBD1 might be the D (5 bases). V gave up 10 bases and J gave up 8 bases, with 20 bases separating them. This CDR3 contains 13 residues. Germline CDR1 is LNHDA and CDR2 is SQIVND (reference sequence).

This clone came up once. This chain uses TRBV2 with TRBJ2-1; D is possibly TRBD1 (6 bases). Germline V gene data show CDR1 as SNHLY and CDR2 as FYNNEI. Deletions cut 4 bases from V and 9 bases from J, with 16 bases between. This CDR3 contains 14 residues. The DNA for the CDR3 is TGTGCCAGCAGTGTCCCCCGGGACACCATTGAGCAGTTCTTC. This codes for CASSVPRDTIEQFF. Combining the CDR3 with reference TRBV2 and TRBJ2-1 gives the whole variable domain EPEVTQTPSHQVTQMGQEVILRCVPISNHLYFYWYRQILGQKVEFLVSFYNNEISEKSEIFDDQFSVERPDGSNFTLKIRSTKLEDSAMYFCASSVPRDTIEQFFGPGTRLTVL.

The gene calls are TRBV12-2 and TRBJ1-2. TRBV12-2 is recorded as a pseudogene. This CDR3 contains 12 residues. The CDR3 is CASRRGKGGYTF. CDR3 coding DNA: TGTGCAAGTCGCCGAGGGAAGGGAGGCTACACCTTC.

This CDR3 reads CASSKGDQDNNSPLHF. CDR3 nucleotides: TGTGCCAGCAGCAAAGGTGACCAAGACAATAATTCACCCCTCCACTTT. This chain uses TRBV21-1 with TRBJ1-6; TRBD1, the D gene given by the table, was not confirmed from the DNA. TRBV21-1 is reported as a pseudogene. This CDR3 is built from 16 residues.

The chain is built from TRBV4-1 and TRBJ2-2; the D gene is possibly TRBD1 (5 bases). Germline CDR1 reads MGHRA; CDR2 reads YSYEKL. The CDR3 has 16 residues. V was pared by 0 bases and J by 7 bases, with 15 bases between. As DNA, the CDR3 is TGCGCCAGCAGCCAAGAAGTGGACGCTAGGGGCGGGGAGCTGTTTTTT. Amino acid sequence: CASSQEVDARGGELFF.

This sequence joins TRBV7-9 and TRBJ1-1, with 7 bases identical to TRBD1. Trimming took 4 bases from V and 0 from J; bases not matched to a gene: 5. Germline V gene data show CDR1 as SEHNR and CDR2 as FQNEAQ (reference sequence). The CDR3 has 15 residues. For the CDR3, the DNA is TGTGCCAGCAGCTCTCCGGGACAGATGAACACTGAAGCTTTCTTT. The encoded protein is CASSSPGQMNTEAFF. Complete variable domain (other parts from reference TRBV7-9 and TRBJ1-1): DTGVSQNPRHKITKRGQNVTFRCDPISEHNRLYWYRQTLGQGPEFLTYFQNEAQLEKSRLLSDRFSAERPKGSFSTLEIQRTEQGDSAMYLCASSSPGQMNTEAFFGQGTRLTVV.

J is TRBJ2-7 and V is TRBV29-1; D gene unclear. The germline V and J ends were trimmed by 0 bases and 4 bases, with 4 bases remaining between them. Germline-derived CDR1 and CDR2 are SQVTM and ANQGSEA. The CDR3 contains 11 residues. The CDR3 bases are TGCAGCGTTGAAGATCTTTACGAGCAGTACTTC. It translates to CSVEDLYEQYF.

This clone appeared once. The gene calls are TRBV12-5 and TRBJ2-6; a possible D gene is TRBD1 (6 bases). There are 16 residues in the CDR3. Trimming left V 5 bases short and J 0 bases short, with 11 bases between. Germline V gene lookup returns CDR1 LGHNT and CDR2 FRNRAP. The CDR3 loop is CASGPGHLSGANVLTF. CDR3 bases: TGTGCTAGTGGTCCGGGACACCTCTCTGGGGCCAACGTCCTGACTTTC. The full variable domain, with the rest looked up from reference TRBV12-5 and TRBJ2-6, is DARVTQTPRHKVTEMGQEVTMRCQPILGHNTVFWYRQTMMQGLELLAYFRNRAPLDDSGMPKDRFSAEMPDATLATLKIQPSEPRDSAVYFCASGPGHLSGANVLTFGAGSRLTVL.

This chain uses TRBV6-6 with TRBJ1-2, with a weak D call TRBD1 (6 bases). The CDR3 spans 14 residues. Looked up from germline, CDR1 is MNHNY and CDR2 is SVGAGI (reference sequence). V was pared by 2 bases and J by 7 bases, with 14 bases between. The CDR3 coding sequence is TGTGCCAGCAGTTACCCCGGGACACGGAGTGGCTACACCTTC. Its protein product is CASSYPGTRSGYTF.

Regarding this clone: The germline gene is not matched at one end of the junction; a read error may be the cause. In nucleotides, the CDR3 is TGTGCTAGCAGCTTAGACACCTACGAGCAGTACTTC. This translates into CASSLDTYEQYF. This sequence joins TRBV7-7 and TRBJ2-7; no reliable D call. Germline V gene lookup returns CDR1 SSHAT and CDR2 FNYEAQ (reference sequence). The length of the CDR3 is 12 residues.